This is a list of T cell receptor beta chains from one sample in a study of cytomegalovirus exposure and HLA in healthy donors. Sequencing used immunoSEQ multiplex PCR; TCRdb keeps in-frame clones, though not all of them. The top ten clones hold more than 1.3% of a sample with 150,000 to 200,000 clones, more than 75% of them seen once. The specimen sequenced was PBMCs. The receptors come from a girl between 5 and 17 years old in good health and CMV-seropositive. CDR3s include the opening cysteine and the closing phenylalanine or tryptophan. A D gene is named only where the DNA matches it firmly. Clone size is shown for a subset of rows, as once, few, many or a class of expanded clone.

clone size: -; D gene: -; V gene: TRBV19; J gene: TRBJ2-3; CDR3 DNA: TGTGCCAGTAATAGGCAAGGGGGTCCCCCAGATACGCAGTATTTT; CDR3 protein: CASNRQGGPPDTQYF
clone size: -; D gene: TRBD1; V gene: TRBV7-3; J gene: TRBJ1-2; CDR3 DNA: TGTGCCAGCAGCGAACAGGGGAACTATGGCTACACCTTC; CDR3 protein: CASSEQGNYGYTF
clone size: few; D gene: TRBD2; V gene: TRBV7-8; J gene: TRBJ2-1; CDR3 DNA: TGTGCCAGCAGCATGAGGACTAGCGGGGGGGCGGATGAGCAGTTCTTC; CDR3 protein: CASSMRTSGGADEQFF
clone size: -; D gene: -; V gene: TRBV7-9; J gene: TRBJ1-4; CDR3 DNA: TGTGCCAGCAGCTTAGGGGGGGGACACCTTGCAACTAATGAAAAACTGTTTTTT; CDR3 protein: CASSLGGGHLATNEKLFF
clone size: -; D gene: -; V gene: TRBV19; J gene: TRBJ1-2; CDR3 DNA: TGTGCCAGTAGCTACGGAGAAGGGGTGCATGGCTACACCTTC; CDR3 protein: CASSYGEGVHGYTF
clone size: -; D gene: TRBD2; V gene: TRBV28; J gene: TRBJ2-2; CDR3 DNA: TGTGCCAGCAGGAACGAAAGGACTAGCGGGAGCGGGGGAACCGGGGAGCTGTTTTTT; CDR3 protein: CASRNERTSGSGGTGELFF
clone size: -; D gene: TRBD1; V gene: TRBV5-1; J gene: TRBJ2-3; CDR3 DNA: TGCGCCAGCAGCCTAGGGGACAGGTTATGGGATACGCAGTATTTT; CDR3 protein: CASSLGDRLWDTQYF
clone size: -; D gene: -; V gene: TRBV21-1; J gene: TRBJ2-1; CDR3 DNA: TGTGCCAGCAGCCCACGCGGCCTAGCGGGAGGAGTAGGAGGGCAGTTCTTC; CDR3 protein: CASSPRGLAGGVGGQFF
clone size: -; D gene: -; V gene: TRBV6-5; J gene: TRBJ2-2; CDR3 DNA: TGTGCCAGCAGTTACAATAGGAGGGGCGGGGAGCTGTTTTTT; CDR3 protein: CASSYNRRGGELFF
clone size: -; D gene: -; V gene: TRBV10-2; J gene: TRBJ2-1; CDR3 DNA: TGCGCCAGCAGTCCTGGGGCGGATAGCTCCTACAATGAGCAGTTCTTC; CDR3 protein: CASSPGADSSYNEQFF
clone size: -; D gene: -; V gene: TRBV7-7; J gene: TRBJ2-7; CDR3 DNA: TGTGCTAGCAGCGAGGGACCTCGGGGAGGACCCTACGAGCAGTACTTC; CDR3 protein: CASSEGPRGGPYEQYF
clone size: -; D gene: TRBD2; V gene: TRBV7-3; J gene: TRBJ2-5; CDR3 DNA: TGTGCCAGCAGCTTCACACTAGCGGGGGGTGGAGAGACCCAGTACTTC; CDR3 protein: CASSFTLAGGGETQYF
clone size: -; D gene: -; V gene: TRBV4-3; J gene: TRBJ2-4; CDR3 DNA: TGCGCCAGCAGCCAAGTTGGGGGGGGCCCTAACATTCAGTACTTC; CDR3 protein: CASSQVGGGPNIQYF
clone size: -; D gene: TRBD2; V gene: TRBV19; J gene: TRBJ2-3; CDR3 DNA: TGTGCCAGCGGGACTAGTAGGGGCACAGATACGCAGTATTTT; CDR3 protein: CASGTSRGTDTQYF
clone size: -; D gene: -; V gene: TRBV21-1; J gene: TRBJ1-2; CDR3 DNA: TGTGCCAGCATGGGCTTGAACCCTTCTGGCTACACCTTC; CDR3 protein: CASMGLNPSGYTF
clone size: -; D gene: -; V gene: TRBV7-9; J gene: TRBJ1-1; CDR3 DNA: TGTGCCAGCAGCTGGCGGGCGATGAGCCCCACTGAAGCTTTCTTT; CDR3 protein: CASSWRAMSPTEAFF
clone size: -; D gene: TRBD2; V gene: TRBV29-1; J gene: TRBJ2-5; CDR3 DNA: TGCAGCGTGGGGGGGGTTGCGTCAGGGGAGACCCAGTACTTC; CDR3 protein: CSVGGVASGETQYF
clone size: -; D gene: -; V gene: TRBV27; J gene: TRBJ2-7; CDR3 DNA: TGTGCCAGCAGTTTTGCCAGGGAAGGCGAGCAGTACTTC; CDR3 protein: CASSFAREGEQYF
clone size: -; D gene: -; V gene: TRBV20-1; J gene: TRBJ2-7; CDR3 DNA: TGCAGTGCTAGACTAGAATTTGATGAGTACTTC; CDR3 protein: CSARLEFDEYF
clone size: -; D gene: -; V gene: TRBV27; J gene: TRBJ2-3; CDR3 DNA: TGTGCCAGCAGTTTATCCTCCTCAACTCAAAAACCGTATTTT; CDR3 protein: CASSLSSSTQKPYF
clone size: once; D gene: TRBD2; V gene: TRBV29-1; J gene: TRBJ2-3; CDR3 DNA: TGCAGCGCCCGAGGCCTAGCGGGAGACACTAGCACAGATACGCAGTATTTT; CDR3 protein: CSARGLAGDTSTDTQYF
clone size: once; D gene: TRBD2; V gene: TRBV7-7; J gene: TRBJ2-2; CDR3 DNA: TGTGCTAGCAGCCTTCAAGCGGGACCGAACACCGGGGAGCTGTTTTTT; CDR3 protein: CASSLQAGPNTGELFF
clone size: -; D gene: TRBD1; V gene: TRBV5-6; J gene: TRBJ2-7; CDR3 DNA: TGTGCCAGCAGCTTCCGACAGGGCTACGAGCAGTACTTC; CDR3 protein: CASSFRQGYEQYF
clone size: -; D gene: -; V gene: TRBV13; J gene: TRBJ2-7; CDR3 DNA: TGTGCCAGCAGCTTAGCACTAGTTGGCCACGAGCAGTACTTC; CDR3 protein: CASSLALVGHEQYF
clone size: once; D gene: TRBD1; V gene: TRBV7-8; J gene: TRBJ1-1; CDR3 DNA: TGTGCCAGCAGCACCCGACAGGGGGCCTTGAACACTGAAGCTTTCTTT; CDR3 protein: CASSTRQGALNTEAFF
clone size: -; D gene: -; V gene: TRBV18; J gene: TRBJ2-7; CDR3 DNA: TGTGCCAGCTCACCCTACGCGGGGAGCTCCTACGAGCAGTACTTC; CDR3 protein: CASSPYAGSSYEQYF
clone size: -; D gene: TRBD1; V gene: TRBV19; J gene: TRBJ1-5; CDR3 DNA: TGTGCCAGTAGTAAGGGGACAGGGGGCTATCAGCCCCAGCATTTT; CDR3 protein: CASSKGTGGYQPQHF
clone size: once; D gene: -; V gene: TRBV30; J gene: TRBJ1-1; CDR3 DNA: TGTGCCTGGAGCCCCAGTCAACGGGGTAAGGCTTTCTTT; CDR3 protein: CAWSPSQRGKAFF
clone size: -; D gene: TRBD2; V gene: TRBV9; J gene: TRBJ2-3; CDR3 DNA: TGTGCCAGCAGCGTAGGGTCTAGCGGGGACCATACGCAGTATTTT; CDR3 protein: CASSVGSSGDHTQYF
clone size: -; D gene: -; V gene: TRBV30; J gene: TRBJ1-4; CDR3 DNA: TGTGCCTGGAGTGTATGGCATAATGAAAAACTGTTTTTT; CDR3 protein: CAWSVWHNEKLFF
clone size: -; D gene: TRBD2; V gene: TRBV7-3; J gene: TRBJ2-2; CDR3 DNA: TGTGCCAGCAGCCCCGGGGGGGGCCACACCGGGGAGCTGTTTTTT; CDR3 protein: CASSPGGGHTGELFF
clone size: -; D gene: -; V gene: TRBV4-1; J gene: TRBJ1-4; CDR3 DNA: TGCGCCAGCAGCCAGCAGTTGTTGGGGGGAACTGAAAAACTGTTTTTT; CDR3 protein: CASSQQLLGGTEKLFF
clone size: -; D gene: -; V gene: TRBV6-1; J gene: TRBJ1-2; CDR3 DNA: TGTGCCAGCAGTGAATGGTTGGGGGGAACTTTCTCAACCAGCTATGGCTACACCTTC; CDR3 protein: CASSEWLGGTFSTSYGYTF
clone size: -; D gene: -; V gene: TRBV28; J gene: TRBJ1-1; CDR3 DNA: TGTGCCAGCAGTTTCAGGGGAGTCGGTTACGGCACTGAAGCTTTCTTT; CDR3 protein: CASSFRGVGYGTEAFF
clone size: -; D gene: -; V gene: TRBV28; J gene: TRBJ1-2; CDR3 DNA: TGTGCCAGCAGTTCCGGGGGTGAAGGCTATGGCTACACCTTC; CDR3 protein: CASSSGGEGYGYTF
clone size: -; D gene: TRBD2; V gene: TRBV11-2; J gene: TRBJ2-3; CDR3 DNA: TGTGCCAGCAGCTCGGCGGGGGGGGGCACAGATACGCAGTATTTT; CDR3 protein: CASSSAGGGTDTQYF